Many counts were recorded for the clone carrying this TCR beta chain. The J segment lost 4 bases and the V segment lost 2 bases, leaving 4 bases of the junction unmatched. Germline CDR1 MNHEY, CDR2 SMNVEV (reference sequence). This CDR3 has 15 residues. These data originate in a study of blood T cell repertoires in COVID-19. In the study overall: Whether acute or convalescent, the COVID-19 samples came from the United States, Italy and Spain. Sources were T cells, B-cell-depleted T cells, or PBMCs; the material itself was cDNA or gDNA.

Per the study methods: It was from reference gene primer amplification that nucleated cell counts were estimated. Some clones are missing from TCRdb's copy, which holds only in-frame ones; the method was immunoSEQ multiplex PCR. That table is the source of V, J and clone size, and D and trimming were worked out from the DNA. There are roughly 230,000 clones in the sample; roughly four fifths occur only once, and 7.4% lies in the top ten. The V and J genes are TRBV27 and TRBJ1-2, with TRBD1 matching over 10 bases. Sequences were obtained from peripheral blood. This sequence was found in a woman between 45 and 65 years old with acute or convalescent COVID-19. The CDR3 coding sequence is TGTGCCAGCAGTTTACACGGGACAGGGGTCTATGGCTACACCTTC. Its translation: CASSLHGTGVYGYTF.